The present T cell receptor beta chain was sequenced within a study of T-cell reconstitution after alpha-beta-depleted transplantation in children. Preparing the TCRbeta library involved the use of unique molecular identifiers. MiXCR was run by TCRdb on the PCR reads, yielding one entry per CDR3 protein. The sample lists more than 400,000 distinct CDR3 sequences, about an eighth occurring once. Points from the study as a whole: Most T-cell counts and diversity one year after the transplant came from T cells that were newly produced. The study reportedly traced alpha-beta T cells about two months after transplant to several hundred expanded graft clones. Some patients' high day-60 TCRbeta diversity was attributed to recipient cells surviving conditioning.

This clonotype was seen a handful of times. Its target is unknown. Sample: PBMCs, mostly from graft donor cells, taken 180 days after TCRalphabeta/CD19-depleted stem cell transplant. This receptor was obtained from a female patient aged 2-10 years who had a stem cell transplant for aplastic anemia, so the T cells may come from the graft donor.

The CDR3 DNA is TGTGCCATCAACCCAAATGGAAGGGCTGTCGATGGCTACACCTTC. It encodes CAINPNGRAVDGYTF. The V and J genes are TRBV10-3 and TRBJ1-2; D ambiguous. This CDR3 has 15 amino acids. Between the trimmed V and J ends, which lost 7 bases and 6 bases, there was a span of 21 bases. Germline V lookup: CDR1 ENHRY, CDR2 SYGVKD.